The T cell receptor (beta chain) under discussion was sequenced for a study of CD8+CD57+ T cells in acquired aplastic anemia. The sample holds a few counts of this clonotype. The template used for profiling TCR beta VDJ and CDR3 was genomic DNA. TCRdb reprocessed the reads via MiXCR and lists one record per CDR3 protein. Altogether more than 150,000 distinct CDR3 sequences are present, less than 55% being singletons, with the ten largest covering around 2.7%. CDR3 length equals 14 residues. CDR1 LNHDA and CDR2 SQIVND come from the germline V gene (reference sequence). J lost 1 base, V lost 6 bases, and 6 bases had no gene match.

The receptor was derived from a human donor in good health. Sequences were obtained from sorted CD4+, CD8+, or CD8+CD57+ T cells (not recorded which) from PBMCs. The rearrangement joins TRBV19 to TRBJ2-7, with 7 bases fitting TRBD1. As DNA, the CDR3 is TGTGCCAGTAGCGACAGGGCCCCTTCCTACGAGCAGTACTTC. It encodes CASSDRAPSYEQYF.